The sequence of this T cell receptor beta chain was determined in a study of T cells after yellow fever vaccination (dated by TCRdb to 2018 to 2020). In the study overall: The SMART-Seq v4 Ultra Low Input RNA kit was used to prepare libraries from fractions with low cell numbers. Two healthy male donors, one aged 18 to 30 and one aged 30 to 40 years, made up the cohort. To follow T-cell clones before and after primary and booster YFV17D yellow fever vaccination, bulk TCR alpha and beta repertoires were sequenced over time. Blood was drawn at multiple timepoints before and after primary and secondary immunization, with bulk PBMC replicates and cell subsets isolated. What the authors observed across the whole study: Because the study included only a couple of donors, the extent to which the findings can be generalized is limited. A small fraction of clonotypes appeared in both the CD4 and CD8 compartments, likely as a result of convergent recombination. Because abundant contaminating clonotypes from the bulk population could be contained in FACS-sorted repertoires, computational filtering was required. Compared with the primary T-cell response, the secondary T-cell response was weaker but faster, peaking on day 5 rather than day 15. After the booster, most clones that had expanded after primary vaccination were detected again (nearly 97% of CD4 and more than 85% of CD8), suggesting broad maintenance of memory.

The treatment or condition label here, explained by the study, means: live attenuated yellow fever vaccine strain. PBMCs were isolated from peripheral blood using a standard Ficoll-Paque protocol. CD4 and CD8 T-cell fractions were isolated with Dynabeads CD4 and CD8 positive selection kits. TriZol was used to extract RNA from bulk PBMCs, from CD4 and CD8 fractions, and from dextramer-positive and dextramer-negative fractions. The table lists this clonotype with a count of one. Which antigen it targets is not known. Base qualities are not provided; no much larger clone lies one nucleotide away. One read alone lends weak support. The germline V gene specifies SGHRS as CDR1 and YFSETQ as CDR2. There are 13 amino acids in the CDR3, from cysteine to phenylalanine inclusive. The CDR3 DNA has 39 bases and is translated from base 1. V is reduced by 1 base and J by 6 bases, leaving a spacing of 9 bases between them.

TCRdb lists the instrument as Illumina NovaSeq 6000. TCR cDNA was synthesized by 5'RACE template switching, which introduced a universal primer site and unique molecular identifiers. Priming of cDNA synthesis was performed from both the TCR alpha and TCR beta constant segments. Libraries were amplified in two PCR steps, with sample barcodes and sequencing adapters added in the second step. Sequencing of libraries was performed on Illumina HiSeq 2500 (2x100 bp) or NovaSeq (2x150 bp). The authors' pipeline ran thus. MIGEC was used to demultiplex reads and collapse the reads into UMI consensus sequences, and MiXCR was used for V(D)J alignment. Vaccine-responding clonotypes were defined with edgeR using replicate PBMC samples, requiring FDR below 0.01 and a log2 fold change above 5 up to day 15. Each bulk clonotype was labeled CD4 or CD8 based on which sequenced repertoire, CD4 or CD8, contained the clonotype at higher abundance. The public sequencing data were trimmed at Q25 with fastp and processed into clonotypes with MiXCR by TCRdb, which kept only in-frame beta chains. Rows with one shared CDR3 protein collapse into an entry with the most common genes and DNA. TCRdb's processing, not the authors', yielded these V and J calls. In all, the sample holds some 320,000 distinct CDR3 sequences, and around 11% of those were seen once. In total, the top ten clones hold around 3.2% of the sample.

Sequencing used CD4+ T cells sorted from PBMCs, obtained 45 days after the yellow fever booster vaccination. The sequence joins TRBV5-1 to TRBJ2-3; a confident D gene designation cannot be given. This sequence was found in a man between 18 and 35 years old who received the YFV17D yellow fever vaccine. The nucleotide sequence is given as TGCGCCAGCAGCTTGCAGGCCGGCGATACGCAGTATTTT. Its protein is CASSLQAGDTQYF.